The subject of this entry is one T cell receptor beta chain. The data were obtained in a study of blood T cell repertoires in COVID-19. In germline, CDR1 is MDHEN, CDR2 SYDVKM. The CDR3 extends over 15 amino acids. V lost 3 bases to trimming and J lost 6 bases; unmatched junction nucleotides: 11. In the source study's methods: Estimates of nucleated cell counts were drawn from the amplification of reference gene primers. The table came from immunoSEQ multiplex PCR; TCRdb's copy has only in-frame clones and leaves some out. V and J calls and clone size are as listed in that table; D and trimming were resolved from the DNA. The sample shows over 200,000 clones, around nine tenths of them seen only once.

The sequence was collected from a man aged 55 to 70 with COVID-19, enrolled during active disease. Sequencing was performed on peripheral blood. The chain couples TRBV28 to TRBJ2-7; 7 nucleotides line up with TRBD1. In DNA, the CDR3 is TGTGCCAGCAGTTTCCCGGGACAGCAAACTGGCGAGCAGTACTTC. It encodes CASSFPGQQTGEQYF.